This TCR beta chain comes out of a study of shared clonotypes between healthy human individuals. Only Caucasian adults living in Nashville, Tennessee made up the donor group. Germline values: CDR1 MDHEN, CDR2 SYDVKM. This CDR3 spans 13 amino acids. V was pared by 4 bases and J by 2 bases, with 9 bases between. 300 ng DNA, tens of thousands of T cell genomes, went into unsorted PBMC replicate PCRs. Per the original methods: Junction-only sequences produced by ImmunoSEQ had no quality scores, so filtering differed. The protocol was immunoSEQ multiplex PCR, while the TCRdb copy is restricted to in-frame clones and leaves out a portion. Clonal size and the V and J genes are those of that table, whereas D and trimming came from the DNA. The sample records fewer than 550,000 clones, roughly 79% being singletons.

The sample comprised PBMCs. This clonotype originated in a woman aged 40 to 50 in good health. Some clones in this sample may be carry-over from other donors' samples. The V gene is TRBV28, the J gene TRBJ2-7; D is unclear. CDR3 sequence: CASSSTTPYEQYF. The CDR3 DNA is TGTGCCAGCAGTTCTACGACACCCTACGAGCAGTACTTC.